Included here is one TCR beta chain sequence, with context. Germline values: CDR1 SEHNR, CDR2 FQNEAQ (reference sequence). The CDR3 is made up of 16 amino acids. Deletions cut 0 bases from V and 7 bases from J, with 16 bases between. The data stem from a study of CD8+ T cells in alopecia areata. The authors extracted RNA and reverse transcribed it into cDNA as the sequencing template. TCRdb's copy holds only in-frame clones and misses some; the assay was immunoSEQ multiplex PCR. Of under 300,000 clones detected, around 64% appear once; the ten largest clones hold about 0.9%. Treatment indicated: oral pan-JAK inhibitor, 5-10 mg twice daily.

The receptor was isolated from a human donor with alopecia areata. This sample comprised CD4+ T cells sorted from blood, obtained at approximately week 51, from a patient treated with tofacitinib. V is TRBV7-9 and J is TRBJ2-1, with D possibly called TRBD1 or TRBD2 (5 bases each). The CDR3 spells CASSLALPSGQNEQFF. CDR3 bases: TGTGCCAGCAGCTTAGCTTTACCCTCGGGGCAGAATGAGCAGTTCTTC.